A single sample gave rise to the 29 T cell receptor beta chains below, sequenced in a study of T cells in Graves' hyperthyroidism and ophthalmopathy. RNA transcripts gave rise to amplified TCR beta CDR3 regions. HTBI primers were employed in a first-round RT-PCR of the TCR CDR3. MiXCR, applied by TCRdb to the multiplex PCR reads, yields one record per CDR3 protein. The profile shows 350,000 to 400,000 distinct CDR3 sequences, 19% of them singletons. The specimen sequenced was blood. These receptors all stem from a young woman with Graves' hyperthyroidism.

This clonotype was counted at least ten times. This chain links TRBV29-1 with TRBJ1-1, with unresolved D. CDR3 length equals 13 residues. Looked up from germline, CDR1 is SQVTM and CDR2 is ANQGSEA. Trimming took 1 base from V and 1 from J, leaving 7 bases between them. The chain's CDR3 is CSVEGQANTEAFF. The CDR3 coding sequence is TGCAGCGTTGAAGGCCAGGCGAACACTGAAGCTTTCTTT.

There are many counts of this clonotype. V is TRBV12-3 or TRBV12-4 and J is TRBJ2-4; D is unresolved. V was clipped by 1 base and J by 2 bases, with 6 bases between them. This CDR3 comprises 14 residues. The chain's CDR3 is CASSLGSSKNIQYF. The CDR3 DNA follows: TGTGCCAGCAGTTTAGGCAGTTCCAAAAACATTCAGTACTTC.

This clonotype was seen a handful of times. One end of the junction varies from germline; a read error may be responsible. This sequence joins TRBV20-1 and TRBJ2-1; 7 bases line up with TRBD2. Germline V gene sequence: CDR1 DFQATT, CDR2 SNEGSKA (reference sequence). The length of the CDR3 is 14 residues. CDR3 in amino acids: CSFDGGSTGNEKFF. Here the CDR3 DNA reads TGCAGTTTCGACGGGGGGTCGACCGGCAATGAGAAGTTCTTC.

Many counts were recorded for this clonotype. The chain has TRBV12-3 or TRBV12-4 and TRBJ2-7; 7 bases agree with TRBD1. The CDR3 has 17 amino acids. Trimming at V came to 6 bases and at J to 0 bases, leaving 14 bases not matched to a gene. The CDR3 protein is CASSQTLGTAYSYEQYF. In DNA, the CDR3 is TGTGCCAGCAGCCAAACCCTGGGGACAGCTTACTCCTACGAGCAGTACTTC.

This clonotype was observed many times. The chain links TRBV7-2 to TRBJ2-7; 8 bases fit TRBD2. CDR3 size: 14 residues. Germline V gene sequence: CDR1 SGHTA, CDR2 FQGNSA. The ends lost 4 bases at V and 5 bases at J; junction bases unmatched: 7. The CDR3, as DNA: TGTGCCAGCAGCTCTCTCGGGGGGGTCGACGAGCAGTACTTC. Protein product: CASSSLGGVDEQYF.

This clonotype was picked up a small number of times. The chain employs TRBV28 and TRBJ1-6; TRBD1 matches at 8 bases. This CDR3 region has 14 residues. Germline V CDR1 and CDR2: MDHEN, SYDVKM. Germline trimming cut 4 bases from V and 9 bases from J; bases unmatched to any gene: 5. For the CDR3, the DNA is TGTGCCAGCAGTTCCGGACAGGGTTTTTCACCCCTCCACTTT. Amino acid sequence: CASSSGQGFSPLHF.

This clonotype was seen ten or more times. CDR3: CASSLAGELRYEQYF. CDR3 nucleotide sequence: TGTGCCAGCAGTTTAGCAGGGGAATTGCGCTACGAGCAGTACTTC. V gene TRBV28 combines with J gene TRBJ2-7; a possible D gene is TRBD1 (6 bases). Trimming removed 2 bases from V and 3 bases from J, with 14 bases in between. This CDR3 contains 15 residues. The germline V gene has CDR1 MDHEN and CDR2 SYDVKM. The variable domain in full, with the rest retrieved from reference TRBV28 and TRBJ2-7, is DVKVTQSSRYLVKRTGEKVFLECVQDMDHENMFWYRQDPGLGLRLIYFSYDVKMKEKGDIPEGYSVSREKKERFSLILESASTNQTSMYLCASSLAGELRYEQYFGPGTRLTVT.

This clonotype has just a few counts. A much larger clone differs by one base, so this may be a read error. J is TRBJ2-2 and V is TRBV2, with TRBD1 matching 7 bases. CDR3 length: 13 amino acids. Germline-derived CDR1 and CDR2 are SNHLY and FYNNEI. The DNA for the CDR3 is TGTACCGGAAGGACAGGAATGACCGGGGAGCTGTTTTTT. It translates to CTGRTGMTGELFF.

This clonotype has ten or more counts. The chain carries TRBV5-5 and TRBJ2-7; possible D gene TRBD1, 5 bases. This CDR3 is 13 amino acids long. Trimming removed 4 bases from V and 3 bases from J, with 11 bases in between. Germline V gene data show CDR1 as SGHKS and CDR2 as YYEKEE (reference sequence). CDR3 bases: TGTGCCAGCAGCAAGGACACCCTCTACGAGCAGTACTTC. Translated: CASSKDTLYEQYF.

For this clonotype: An end of the junction differs from the germline gene, which may be a read error. The chain has TRBV24-1 and TRBJ2-5; D not certain. The germline V gene has CDR1 KGHDR and CDR2 SFDVKD. The CDR3 spans 15 residues. CDR3 sequence (DNA): TGTGCCACCAGTGATTCTCGGGCAGCCAAAGAGACCCAGGACTTC. Translated, it gives CATSDSRAAKETQDF.

This clonotype was seen ten or more times. The CDR3 sequence: CASTEAGGDPYEQYF. Here the CDR3 DNA reads TGTGCCAGCACAGAAGCGGGGGGGGATCCCTACGAGCAGTACTTC. The genes are TRBV12-3 or TRBV12-4 and TRBJ2-7, with 10 bases fitting TRBD2. The CDR3 covers 15 residues. V lost 7 bases, J lost 2 bases, and 8 bases stayed unmatched.

This clonotype was counted at least ten times. The chain links TRBV5-5 to TRBJ2-7, with 7 bases fitting TRBD1. Germline V CDR1 and CDR2: SGHKS, YYEKEE (reference sequence). This CDR3 region has 13 residues. V shed 8 bases and J 5 bases; nucleotides not matched to a gene: 10. This CDR3 is CASHRQGVNEQYF. The CDR3 nucleotides read TGTGCCAGTCACAGGCAGGGGGTTAACGAGCAGTACTTC.

This clonotype was detected once. The chain uses TRBV7-8 and TRBJ2-5; tentative D call: TRBD2 (5 bases). V was cut by 4 bases and J by 3 bases, with 27 bases left in between. The germline V gene has CDR1 SGHVS and CDR2 FQNEAQ. The length of the CDR3 is 19 residues. CDR3 nucleotides: TGTGCCAGCAGCTATACCCCAGGAGGAACCTATCAATGGGAAGAGACCCAGTACTTC. Protein product: CASSYTPGGTYQWEETQYF.

Many counts were recorded for this clonotype. The rearrangement joins TRBV4-2 to TRBJ2-7; 10 bases are a match to TRBD2. In germline, CDR1 is LGHNA, CDR2 YNFKEQ. V lost 0 bases, J lost 3 bases, and 5 bases stayed unmatched. The CDR3 totals 16 residues. The CDR3 reads CASSQELAGTIYEQYF. CDR3 DNA sequence: TGTGCCAGCAGCCAAGAACTAGCGGGGACGATCTACGAGCAGTACTTC.

This clonotype was seen many times. This chain connects TRBV11-3 to TRBJ2-2; 8 positions match TRBD1. V was pared by 6 bases and J by 4 bases, with 4 bases of the junction left unmatched. The CDR3 runs to 14 residues. CDR1 and CDR2 from the germline V gene are SGHNT and YENEEA. The CDR3 spells CASRPGTGTGELFF. For the CDR3, the DNA is TGTGCCAGCAGACCCGGGACAGGCACCGGGGAGCTGTTTTTT.

This clonotype was seen a handful of times. J is TRBJ1-6 and V is TRBV27, with 9 positions matching TRBD1. With V trimmed by 8 bases and J by 10 bases, 9 bases remained unmatched. The CDR3 runs to 14 residues. Germline CDR1 is MNHEY and CDR2 is SMNVEV (reference sequence). CDR3 in amino acids: CASSRTGAESPLHF. CDR3 DNA sequence: TGTGCCAGCTCCCGGACAGGGGCGGAATCACCCCTCCACTTT.

This clonotype was recorded many times. The rearrangement uses TRBV24-1 and TRBJ1-1, with D possibly being TRBD1 (6 bases). Germline assignment: CDR1 KGHDR and CDR2 SFDVKD. Trimming took off 3 bases at V and 7 bases at J, with 8 bases between the two ends. This CDR3 has 12 amino acids. In DNA, the CDR3 is TGTGCCACCAGTGATGGGGGCCTTGAAGCTTTCTTT. Translated, it gives CATSDGGLEAFF.

The table lists this clonotype with many counts. The chain combines TRBV4-1 with TRBJ1-1, with a weak D call TRBD1 (5 bases). V was clipped by 3 bases and J by 6 bases, with 14 bases between them. CDR1 is MGHRA, CDR2 YSYEKL, per germline. The CDR3 totals 14 residues. The CDR3 reads CASSHTGTPPEAFF. Written as DNA, the CDR3 is TGCGCCAGCAGCCATACCGGGACGCCACCTGAAGCTTTCTTT.

In this sample, this clonotype turned up many times. The chain carries TRBV19 and TRBJ1-2; no clear D gene. V lost 1 base and J 3 bases, leaving 12 bases between the germline ends. The CDR3 extends over 15 amino acids. Germline CDR1 is LNHDA and CDR2 is SQIVND (reference sequence). The CDR3 nucleotides are TGTGCCAGTAGTATAGGTGGGGATGTTTACTATGGCTACACCTTC. Encoded protein: CASSIGGDVYYGYTF. The whole variable domain, remainder taken from reference TRBV19 and TRBJ1-2, is DGGITQSPKYLFRKEGQNVTLSCEQNLNHDAMYWYRQDPGQGLRLIYYSQIVNDFQKGDIAEGYSVSREKKESFPLTVTSAQKNPTAFYLCASSIGGDVYYGYTFGSGTRLTVV.

This chain joins TRBV7-3 and TRBJ1-1, with 8 positions matching TRBD1. J was trimmed by 6 bases and V by 4 bases; bases with no gene match: 4. CDR3 length: 13 amino acids. The germline V gene has CDR1 SGHTA and CDR2 FQGTGA. CDR3 nucleotide sequence: TGTGCCAGCAGCTCGGGACAGGCTCCTGAAGCTTTCTTT. Protein: CASSSGQAPEAFF.

At least ten counts were recorded for this clonotype. The chain joins TRBV12-3 or TRBV12-4 to TRBJ1-1, with a possible D match to TRBD1 (6 bases). The CDR3 sequence is 12 residues long. Written as DNA, the CDR3 is TGTGTCTCAAGCAGGGGCTTCGCTGAAGCTTTCTTT. This gives the protein CVSSRGFAEAFF.

The V call is TRBV27, the J call TRBJ2-5, with TRBD2 identical over 13 bases. Germline values: CDR1 MNHEY, CDR2 SMNVEV (reference sequence). The CDR3 length is 18 residues. The junction had 8 bases not matched to a gene; V was cut back by 3 bases and J by 1 base. The CDR3 DNA reads as TGTGCCAGCAGTTTTACTGGACTAGCGGGAGAGGGCCAAGAGACCCAGTACTTC. Encoded protein: CASSFTGLAGEGQETQYF.

This clonotype was counted at least ten times. The chain is built from TRBV6-1 and TRBJ1-2; D is unclear. The CDR3 spans 10 residues. Trimming took 7 bases from V and 10 from J, leaving 10 bases between them. The germline V gene has CDR1 MNHNS and CDR2 SASEGT. The CDR3 reads CASKLGPYTF. The DNA for the CDR3 is TGTGCCAGCAAACTCGGCCCCTACACCTTC.

Many counts were recorded for this clonotype. The J gene is TRBJ1-5, the V gene TRBV20-1; D is possibly TRBD1 (6 bases). V was trimmed by 3 bases and J by 7 bases, leaving 13 bases between them. CDR3 length equals 13 residues. From germline, CDR1 is DFQATT and CDR2 SNEGSKA (reference sequence). The CDR3 nucleotides read TGCAGTGCTAGCTTACTACAGGGACAGCCCCAGCATTTT. Translating it yields CSASLLQGQPQHF.

In this sample, this clonotype turned up many times. The CDR3 DNA sequence: TGTGCCACCAGCAGAGATCGTGACAGGAGCTCCTACGAGCAGTACTTC. This translates into CATSRDRDRSSYEQYF. The V and J genes are TRBV15 and TRBJ2-7; the D gene is possibly TRBD1 (6 bases). Deletions cut 0 bases from V and 0 bases from J, with 12 bases between. This CDR3 is built from 16 residues. Germline assignment: CDR1 LNHNV and CDR2 YYDKDF (reference sequence).

This clonotype was detected ten times or more. CDR3 sequence reads: CASSLGGTGYGYTF. The CDR3 DNA is TGTGCCAGCAGCCTAGGGGGGACGGGCTATGGCTACACCTTC. The V and J genes are TRBV7-2 and TRBJ1-2, with D possibly matching TRBD1 (6 bases). V lost 5 bases, J lost 4 bases, and 14 bases lay in between. Per the germline V gene, CDR1 is SGHTA and CDR2 is FQGNSA. The CDR3 length is 14 residues.

This clonotype occurred many times. The gene calls are TRBV6-1 and TRBJ2-7; 11 nucleotides align to TRBD1. Germline loops: CDR1 MNHNS, CDR2 SASEGT. The V and J ends lost 10 bases and 4 bases, in that order; junction bases with no gene match: 3. The CDR3 is 12 amino acids. This CDR3 is CAIGTGGYEQYF. The CDR3 bases are TGTGCCATCGGGACAGGGGGTTACGAGCAGTACTTC.

This clonotype was observed at least ten times. This sequence joins TRBV13 and TRBJ1-1; TRBD1 is a possible D gene (5 bases). This CDR3 comprises 12 residues. Deletions cut 2 bases from V and 11 bases from J, with 12 bases between. CDR1 and CDR2 from the germline V gene are PRHDT and FYEKMQ (reference sequence). The CDR3 is CASSLRGEAAFF. CDR3 nucleotide sequence: TGTGCCAGCAGCTTAAGGGGAGAGGCGGCTTTCTTT.

This clonotype appeared a few times. The rearrangement uses TRBV6-2 or TRBV6-3 and TRBJ2-2; TRBD2 agrees at 12 bases. V gave up 7 bases and J gave up 7 bases; unmatched junction bases: 10. CDR1 is MNHEY, CDR2 SVGEGT, per germline. CDR3 size: 16 residues. The CDR3 bases are TGTGCCAGCATCCACGCACTAGCGGGGGGCGGCGGGGAGCTGTTTTTT. Translation gives CASIHALAGGGGELFF.